This T cell receptor (beta chain) was identified in a study of graft-versus-host responses after intestinal transplantation. With 3 bases removed from V and 8 bases from J, the gap between germline ends came to 11 bases. The V gene's germline CDR1 is LGHNA and CDR2 YSLEER. This CDR3 spans 13 amino acids. Only in-frame clones appear in the TCRdb table, and some are missing; sequencing was by immunoSEQ multiplex PCR. The profile shows some 110,000 clones, less than 95% of them singletons. As concerns this clone: Its cognate antigen is unknown.

Sequencing used unstimulated CD4+ T cells sorted from spleen or lymph node cells, obtained before intestinal transplant. This rearrangement joins TRBV4-3 to TRBJ2-1; D may be TRBD2 (5 bases). The origin of this receptor is a human donor who received an intestinal transplant. The CDR3 region is CASSQLPGDEQFF. The CDR3 coding sequence is TGCGCCAGCAGCCAGCTACCCGGGGATGAGCAGTTCTTC.